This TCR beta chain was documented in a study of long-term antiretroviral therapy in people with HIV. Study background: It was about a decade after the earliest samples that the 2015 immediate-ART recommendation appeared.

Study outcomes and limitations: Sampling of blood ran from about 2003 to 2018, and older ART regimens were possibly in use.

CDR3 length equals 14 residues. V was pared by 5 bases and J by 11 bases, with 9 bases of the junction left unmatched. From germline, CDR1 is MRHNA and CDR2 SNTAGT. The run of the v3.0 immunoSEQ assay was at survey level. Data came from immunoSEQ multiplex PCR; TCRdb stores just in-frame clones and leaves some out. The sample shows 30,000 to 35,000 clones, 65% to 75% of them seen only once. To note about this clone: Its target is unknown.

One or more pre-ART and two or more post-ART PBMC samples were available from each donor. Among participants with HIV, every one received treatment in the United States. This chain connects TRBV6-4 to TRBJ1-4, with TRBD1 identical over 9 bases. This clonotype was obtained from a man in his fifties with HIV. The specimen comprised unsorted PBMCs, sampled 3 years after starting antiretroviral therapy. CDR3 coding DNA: TGTGCCAGCAGTCCCGGACAGGGGCATAGGAAACTGTTTTTT. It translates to CASSPGQGHRKLFF.